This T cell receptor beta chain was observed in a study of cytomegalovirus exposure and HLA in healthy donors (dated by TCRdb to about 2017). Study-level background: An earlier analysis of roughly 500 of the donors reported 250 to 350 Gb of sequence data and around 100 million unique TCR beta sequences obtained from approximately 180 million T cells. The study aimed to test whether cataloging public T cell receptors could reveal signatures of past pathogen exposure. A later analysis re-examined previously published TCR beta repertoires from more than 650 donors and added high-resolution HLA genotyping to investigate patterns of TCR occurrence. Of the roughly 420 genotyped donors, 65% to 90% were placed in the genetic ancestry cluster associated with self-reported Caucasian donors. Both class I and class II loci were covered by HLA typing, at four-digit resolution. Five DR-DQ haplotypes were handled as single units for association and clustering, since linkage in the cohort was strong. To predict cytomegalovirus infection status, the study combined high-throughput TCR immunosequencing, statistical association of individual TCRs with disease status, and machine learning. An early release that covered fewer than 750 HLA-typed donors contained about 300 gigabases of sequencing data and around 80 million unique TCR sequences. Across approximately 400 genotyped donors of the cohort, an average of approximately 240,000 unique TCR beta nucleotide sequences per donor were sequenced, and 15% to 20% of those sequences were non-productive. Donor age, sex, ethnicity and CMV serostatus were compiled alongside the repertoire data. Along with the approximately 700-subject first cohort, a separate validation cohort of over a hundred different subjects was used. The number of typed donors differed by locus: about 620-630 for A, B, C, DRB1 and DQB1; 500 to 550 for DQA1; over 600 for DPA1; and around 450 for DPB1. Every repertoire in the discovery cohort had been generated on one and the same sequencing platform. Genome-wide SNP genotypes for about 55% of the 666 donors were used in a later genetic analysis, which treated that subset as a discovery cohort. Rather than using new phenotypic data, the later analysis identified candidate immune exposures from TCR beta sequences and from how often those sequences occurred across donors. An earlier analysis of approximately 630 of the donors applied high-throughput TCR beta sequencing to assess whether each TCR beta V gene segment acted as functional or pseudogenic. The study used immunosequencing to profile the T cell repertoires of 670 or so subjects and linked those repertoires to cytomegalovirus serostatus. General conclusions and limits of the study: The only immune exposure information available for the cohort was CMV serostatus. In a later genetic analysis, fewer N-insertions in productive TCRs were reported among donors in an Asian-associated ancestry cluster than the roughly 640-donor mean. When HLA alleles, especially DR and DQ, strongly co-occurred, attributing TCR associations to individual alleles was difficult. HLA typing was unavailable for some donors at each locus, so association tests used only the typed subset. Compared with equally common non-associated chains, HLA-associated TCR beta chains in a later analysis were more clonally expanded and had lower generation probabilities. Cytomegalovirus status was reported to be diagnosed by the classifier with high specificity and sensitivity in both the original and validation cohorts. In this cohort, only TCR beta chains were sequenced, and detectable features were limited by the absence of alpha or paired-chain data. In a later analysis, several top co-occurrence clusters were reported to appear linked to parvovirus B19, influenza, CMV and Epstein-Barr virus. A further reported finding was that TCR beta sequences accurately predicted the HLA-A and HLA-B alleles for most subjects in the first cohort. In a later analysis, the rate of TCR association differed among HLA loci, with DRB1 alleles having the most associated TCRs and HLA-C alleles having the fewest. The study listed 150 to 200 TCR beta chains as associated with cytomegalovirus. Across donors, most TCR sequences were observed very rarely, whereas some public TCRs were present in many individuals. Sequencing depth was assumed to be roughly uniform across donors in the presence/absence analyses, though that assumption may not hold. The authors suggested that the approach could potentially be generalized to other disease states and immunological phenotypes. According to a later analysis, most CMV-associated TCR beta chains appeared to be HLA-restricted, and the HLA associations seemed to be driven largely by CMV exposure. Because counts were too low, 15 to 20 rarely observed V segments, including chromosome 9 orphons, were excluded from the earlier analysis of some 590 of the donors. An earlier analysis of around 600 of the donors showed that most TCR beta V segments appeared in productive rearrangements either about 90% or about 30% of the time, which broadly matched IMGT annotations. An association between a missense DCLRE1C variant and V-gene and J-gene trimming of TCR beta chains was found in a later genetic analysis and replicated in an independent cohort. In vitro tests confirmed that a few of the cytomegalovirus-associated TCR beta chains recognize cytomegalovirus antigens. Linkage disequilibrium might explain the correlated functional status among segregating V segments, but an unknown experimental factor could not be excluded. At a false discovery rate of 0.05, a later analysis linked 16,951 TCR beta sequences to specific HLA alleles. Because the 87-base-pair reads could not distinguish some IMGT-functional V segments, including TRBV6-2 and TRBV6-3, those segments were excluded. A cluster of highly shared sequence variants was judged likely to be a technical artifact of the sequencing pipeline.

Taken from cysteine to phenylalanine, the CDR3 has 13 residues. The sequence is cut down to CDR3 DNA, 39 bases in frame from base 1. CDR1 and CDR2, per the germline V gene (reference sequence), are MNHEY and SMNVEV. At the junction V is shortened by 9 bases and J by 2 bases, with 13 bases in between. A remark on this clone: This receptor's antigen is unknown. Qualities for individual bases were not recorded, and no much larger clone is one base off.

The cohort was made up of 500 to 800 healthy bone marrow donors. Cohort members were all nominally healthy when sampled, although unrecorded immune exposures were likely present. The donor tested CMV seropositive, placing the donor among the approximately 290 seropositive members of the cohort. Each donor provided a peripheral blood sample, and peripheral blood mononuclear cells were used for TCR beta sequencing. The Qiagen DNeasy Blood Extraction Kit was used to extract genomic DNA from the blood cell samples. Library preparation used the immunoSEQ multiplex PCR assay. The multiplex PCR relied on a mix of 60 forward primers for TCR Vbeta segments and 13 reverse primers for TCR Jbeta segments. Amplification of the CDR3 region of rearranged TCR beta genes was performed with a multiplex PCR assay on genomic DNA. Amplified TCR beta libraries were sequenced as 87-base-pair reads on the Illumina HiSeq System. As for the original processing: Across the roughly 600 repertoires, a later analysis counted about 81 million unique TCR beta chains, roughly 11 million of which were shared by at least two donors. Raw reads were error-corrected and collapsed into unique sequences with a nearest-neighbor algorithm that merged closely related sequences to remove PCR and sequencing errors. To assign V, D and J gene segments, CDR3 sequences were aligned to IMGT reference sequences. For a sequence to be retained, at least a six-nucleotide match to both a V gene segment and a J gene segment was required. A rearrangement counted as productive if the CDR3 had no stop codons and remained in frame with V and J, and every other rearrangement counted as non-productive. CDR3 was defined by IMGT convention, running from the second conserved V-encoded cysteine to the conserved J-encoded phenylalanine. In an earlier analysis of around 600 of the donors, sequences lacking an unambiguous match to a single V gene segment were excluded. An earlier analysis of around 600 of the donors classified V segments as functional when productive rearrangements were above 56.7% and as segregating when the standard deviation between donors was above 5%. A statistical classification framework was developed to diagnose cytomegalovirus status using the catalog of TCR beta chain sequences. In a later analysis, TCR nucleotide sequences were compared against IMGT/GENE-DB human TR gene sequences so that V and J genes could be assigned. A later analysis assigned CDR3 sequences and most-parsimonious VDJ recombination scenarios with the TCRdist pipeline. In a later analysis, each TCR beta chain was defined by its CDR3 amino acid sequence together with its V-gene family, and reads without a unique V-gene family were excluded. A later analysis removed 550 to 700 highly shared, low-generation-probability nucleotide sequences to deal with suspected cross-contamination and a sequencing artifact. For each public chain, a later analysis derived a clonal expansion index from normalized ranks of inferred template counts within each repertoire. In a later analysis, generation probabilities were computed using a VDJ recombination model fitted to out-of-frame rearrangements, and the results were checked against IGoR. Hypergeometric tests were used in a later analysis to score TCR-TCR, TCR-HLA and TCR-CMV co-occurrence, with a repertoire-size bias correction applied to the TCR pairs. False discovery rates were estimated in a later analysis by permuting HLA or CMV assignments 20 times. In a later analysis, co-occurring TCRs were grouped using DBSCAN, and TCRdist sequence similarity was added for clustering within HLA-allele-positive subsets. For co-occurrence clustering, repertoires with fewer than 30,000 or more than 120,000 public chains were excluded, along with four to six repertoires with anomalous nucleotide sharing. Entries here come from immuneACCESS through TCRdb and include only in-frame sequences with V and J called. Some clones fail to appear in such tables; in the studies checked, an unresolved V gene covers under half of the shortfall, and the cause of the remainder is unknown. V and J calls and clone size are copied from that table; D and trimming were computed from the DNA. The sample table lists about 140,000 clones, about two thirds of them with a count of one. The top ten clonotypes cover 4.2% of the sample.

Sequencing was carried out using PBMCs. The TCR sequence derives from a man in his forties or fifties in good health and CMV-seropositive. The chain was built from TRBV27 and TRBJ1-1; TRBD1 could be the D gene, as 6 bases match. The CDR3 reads CASRDTLNTEAFF. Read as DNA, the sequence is TGTGCCAGTCGGGACACTCTAAACACTGAAGCTTTCTTT.